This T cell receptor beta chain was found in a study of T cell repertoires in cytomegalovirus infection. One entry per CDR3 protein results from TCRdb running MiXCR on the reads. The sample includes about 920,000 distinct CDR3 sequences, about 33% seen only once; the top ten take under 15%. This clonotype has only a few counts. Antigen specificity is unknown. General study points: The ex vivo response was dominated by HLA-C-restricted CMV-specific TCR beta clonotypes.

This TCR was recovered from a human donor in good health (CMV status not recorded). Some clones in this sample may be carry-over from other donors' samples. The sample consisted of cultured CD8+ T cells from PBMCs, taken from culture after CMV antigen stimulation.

CDR3 residues: CASSLDSRTTSTDTQYF. Here the CDR3 DNA reads TGTGCCAGCAGCTTAGATTCCCGGACTACTAGCACAGATACGCAGTATTTT. The chain is built from TRBV7-2 and TRBJ2-3; TRBD2 might be the D (6 bases). This CDR3 comprises 17 residues. Per the germline V gene, CDR1 is SGHTA and CDR2 is FQGNSA. The germline V and J ends were trimmed by 1 base and 0 bases, with 14 bases remaining between them.